Listed below are T cell receptor beta chains from one sample, sequenced in a study of cytomegalovirus exposure and HLA in healthy donors. Measured with immunoSEQ multiplex PCR; TCRdb has only the in-frame clones, and not every one. Seen in this sample are about 58,000 clones; the ten most common clones hold 2% to 2.5%. The sequenced sample was PBMCs. These TCRs come from a woman younger than 35 in good health and CMV-seronegative. Each CDR3 is given with its conserved first and last residue. D genes are given only for firm matches.

D gene: -; J gene: TRBJ1-1; V gene: TRBV20-1; CDR3 DNA: TGCAGTGTAGCGGGACCCCGACCCGCTTTCTTT; CDR3 protein: CSVAGPRPAFF
D gene: -; J gene: TRBJ2-7; V gene: TRBV5-1; CDR3 DNA: TGCGCCAGCAGCCAAGGGACGGGGGAATACGAGCAGTACTTC; CDR3 protein: CASSQGTGEYEQYF
D gene: -; J gene: TRBJ2-7; V gene: TRBV7-9; CDR3 DNA: TGTGCCAGCAGCCTGACTAGTGCACAGGAGCAGTACTTC; CDR3 protein: CASSLTSAQEQYF
D gene: TRBD2; J gene: TRBJ2-1; V gene: TRBV5-1; CDR3 DNA: TGCGCCAGCAGCCCCGCCAGCGGGAGGAATGAGCAGTTCTTC; CDR3 protein: CASSPASGRNEQFF
D gene: -; J gene: TRBJ1-5; V gene: TRBV6-5; CDR3 DNA: TGTGCCAGCAGTTACGGGGGGGGTGATCAGCCCCAGCATTTT; CDR3 protein: CASSYGGGDQPQHF
D gene: TRBD1; J gene: TRBJ2-1; V gene: TRBV9; CDR3 DNA: TGTGCCAGCAGCTGGGGACAGATCAATGAGCAGTTCTTC; CDR3 protein: CASSWGQINEQFF
D gene: -; J gene: TRBJ1-1; V gene: TRBV6-1; CDR3 DNA: TGTGCCAGCTTTCTACGGGAACACACTGAAGCTTTCTTT; CDR3 protein: CASFLREHTEAFF
D gene: TRBD2; J gene: TRBJ2-5; V gene: TRBV2; CDR3 DNA: TGTGCCAGCAGTGAAAGGCCTAGCGGGGCCATGACCCAGTACTTC; CDR3 protein: CASSERPSGAMTQYF
D gene: -; J gene: TRBJ1-2; V gene: TRBV5-1; CDR3 DNA: TGCGCCAGCAGCTTGGGGCAGGGGAACTATGGCTACACCTTC; CDR3 protein: CASSLGQGNYGYTF
D gene: -; J gene: TRBJ2-5; V gene: TRBV4-1; CDR3 DNA: TGCGCCAGCAGCCAAGACCCCCCCGCGAAGACCCAGTACTTC; CDR3 protein: CASSQDPPAKTQYF
D gene: -; J gene: TRBJ1-2; V gene: TRBV12-2; CDR3 DNA: TGTGCAAGTCGCTTTGGGACAGGGGTTGGCGGTGGCTACACCTTC; CDR3 protein: CASRFGTGVGGGYTF
D gene: TRBD2; J gene: TRBJ2-7; V gene: TRBV6-5; CDR3 DNA: TGTGCCAGCACTTTTAGCGGGACCTACGAGCAGTACTTC; CDR3 protein: CASTFSGTYEQYF
D gene: TRBD1; J gene: TRBJ1-6; V gene: TRBV6-5; CDR3 DNA: TGTGCCAGCAGCCGCCGATGGGACAGCCATTCACCCCTCCACTTT; CDR3 protein: CASSRRWDSHSPLHF
D gene: TRBD1; J gene: TRBJ1-4; V gene: TRBV7-9; CDR3 DNA: TGTGCCAGCAGCTTTACAGGGGGCCCACTAACTAATGAAAAACTGTTTTTT; CDR3 protein: CASSFTGGPLTNEKLFF
D gene: -; J gene: TRBJ1-1; V gene: TRBV11-3; CDR3 DNA: TGTGCCAGCAGCCTAACTGGGGGGACGGTCATGAACACTGAAGCTTTCTTT; CDR3 protein: CASSLTGGTVMNTEAFF
D gene: -; J gene: TRBJ2-3; V gene: TRBV18; CDR3 DNA: TGTGCCAGCTCACTAGGGGTTTCGGCCACAGATACGCAGTATTTT; CDR3 protein: CASSLGVSATDTQYF
D gene: TRBD1; J gene: TRBJ1-6; V gene: TRBV18; CDR3 DNA: TGTGCCAGCTCGCCAGACAGGGGCGTATCCTATAATTCACCCCTCCACTTT; CDR3 protein: CASSPDRGVSYNSPLHF
D gene: TRBD1; J gene: TRBJ1-1; V gene: TRBV5-1; CDR3 DNA: TGCGCCAGCAGGAACCTGGGACAGGGTAACACTGAAGCTTTCTTT; CDR3 protein: CASRNLGQGNTEAFF
D gene: TRBD2; J gene: TRBJ2-5; V gene: TRBV4-2; CDR3 DNA: TGTGCCAGCAGCCAAGGTCCCGCTAGCGGGGTTGAGACCCAGTACTTC; CDR3 protein: CASSQGPASGVETQYF
D gene: TRBD1; J gene: TRBJ2-7; V gene: TRBV5-1; CDR3 DNA: TGCGCCAGCAGCTTGGATATACAGGGGGGCGAGCAGTACTTC; CDR3 protein: CASSLDIQGGEQYF
D gene: -; J gene: TRBJ2-7; V gene: TRBV5-1; CDR3 DNA: TGCGCCAGCAGCTTGGGCGGGACAGCTAGCTCCTACGAGCAGTACTTC; CDR3 protein: CASSLGGTASSYEQYF
D gene: TRBD1; J gene: TRBJ1-1; V gene: TRBV9; CDR3 DNA: TGTGCCAGCAGCCCCCACGGGACAGGGGGCACGAACACTGAAGCTTTCTTT; CDR3 protein: CASSPHGTGGTNTEAFF
D gene: TRBD1; J gene: TRBJ1-6; V gene: TRBV2; CDR3 DNA: TGTGCCAGCGGAGACAGGGACTCCTATAATTCACCCCTCCACTTT; CDR3 protein: CASGDRDSYNSPLHF
D gene: -; J gene: TRBJ1-2; V gene: TRBV19; CDR3 DNA: TGTGCCAGTAGTATCCTAGCCAGGAACTATGGCTACACCTTC; CDR3 protein: CASSILARNYGYTF